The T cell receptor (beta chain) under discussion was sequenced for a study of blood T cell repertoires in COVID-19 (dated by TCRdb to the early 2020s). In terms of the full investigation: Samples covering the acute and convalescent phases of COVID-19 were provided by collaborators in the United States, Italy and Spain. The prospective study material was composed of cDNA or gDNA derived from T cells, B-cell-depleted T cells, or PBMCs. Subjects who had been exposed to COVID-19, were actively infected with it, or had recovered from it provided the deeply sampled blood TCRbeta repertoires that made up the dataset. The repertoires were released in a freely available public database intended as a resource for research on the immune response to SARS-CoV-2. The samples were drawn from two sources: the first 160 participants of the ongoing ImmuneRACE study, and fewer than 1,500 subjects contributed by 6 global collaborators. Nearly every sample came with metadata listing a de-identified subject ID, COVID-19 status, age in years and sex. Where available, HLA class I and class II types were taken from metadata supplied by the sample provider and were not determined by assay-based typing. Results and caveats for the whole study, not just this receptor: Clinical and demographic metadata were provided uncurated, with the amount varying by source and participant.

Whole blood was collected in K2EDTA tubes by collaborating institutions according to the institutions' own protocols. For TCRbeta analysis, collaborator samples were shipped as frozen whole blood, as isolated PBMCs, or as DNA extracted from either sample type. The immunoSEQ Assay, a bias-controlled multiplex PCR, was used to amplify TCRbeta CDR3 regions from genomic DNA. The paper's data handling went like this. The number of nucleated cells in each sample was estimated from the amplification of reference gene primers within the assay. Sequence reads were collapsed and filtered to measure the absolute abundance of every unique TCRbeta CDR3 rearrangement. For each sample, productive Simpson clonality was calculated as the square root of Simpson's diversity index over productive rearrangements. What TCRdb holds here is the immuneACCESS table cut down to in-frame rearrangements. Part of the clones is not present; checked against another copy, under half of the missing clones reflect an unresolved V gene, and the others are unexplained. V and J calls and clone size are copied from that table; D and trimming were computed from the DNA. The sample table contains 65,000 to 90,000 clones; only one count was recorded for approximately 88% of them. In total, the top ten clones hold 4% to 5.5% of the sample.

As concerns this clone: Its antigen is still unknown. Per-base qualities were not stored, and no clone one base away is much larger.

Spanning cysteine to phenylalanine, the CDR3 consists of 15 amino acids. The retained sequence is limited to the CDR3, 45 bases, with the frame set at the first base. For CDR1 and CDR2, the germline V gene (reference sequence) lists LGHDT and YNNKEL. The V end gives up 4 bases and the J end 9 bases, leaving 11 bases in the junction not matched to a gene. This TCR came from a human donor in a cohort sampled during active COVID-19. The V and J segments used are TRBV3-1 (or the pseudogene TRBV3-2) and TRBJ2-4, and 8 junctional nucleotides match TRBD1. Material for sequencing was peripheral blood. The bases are TGTGCCAGCAGCCGACAGACAGGGGACGAGGTCATTCAGTACTTC. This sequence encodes CASSRQTGDEVIQYF.